The entry that follows covers one TCR beta chain sequence. These data originate in a study of blood T cell repertoires in COVID-19. In the authors' workflow: Counts of nucleated cells, estimated from reference gene primer amplification, were obtained. Repertoires were generated with immunoSEQ multiplex PCR, while TCRdb's copy carries only in-frame clones and drops some. V, J and clone size derive from that table, while D and trimming were established from the DNA sequence. The sample consists of around 200,000 clones, roughly 88% of them appearing once. The receptor's source is a man aged 35-49 years with acute COVID-19. The material sequenced was PBMCs or T cells enriched from blood (not recorded which).

CDR3 region: CASSQLRSLETQYF. The DNA of the CDR3 is TGTGCCAGCAGCCAACTGCGGAGCCTGGAGACCCAGTACTTC. This chain links TRBV7-6 with TRBJ2-5; D unresolved. The length of the CDR3 is 14 residues. Germline CDR1 and CDR2: SGHVS and FNYEAQ. The V end lost 5 bases, the J end lost 5 bases, and 15 bases lay between the germline ends.